These T cell receptor beta chains were read from a single sample in a study of regulatory T cells in long-lasting Graves disease. Each CDR3 protein is one row after TCRdb ran MiXCR on the multiplex PCR reads. Of about 290,000 distinct CDR3 sequences listed, roughly 21% are singletons. The specimen comprised peripheral blood mononuclear cells (PBMCs), sampled when the disease was refractory, from a patient treated with antithyroid drugs. These TCRs come from a female donor with Graves disease. Each CDR3 is given with its conserved first and last residue. The order of the fields is J gene, clone size, V gene, D gene, CDR3 DNA, CDR3 protein. The D gene is left open where the match is weak. Expanded clones get a size class; other rows say once, few or many, or leave the size out.

>TRBJ1-2|few|TRBV6-1|.
TGTGCCAGCAGCAGGGTGATCGGGGTAATGGAGGCATCCTATGGCTACACCTTC
CASSRVIGVMEASYGYTF
>TRBJ1-2|once|TRBV4-1|TRBD1
TGCGCCAGCAGCCTACGGATGTTCCGGGACAGTCCTAACTATGGCTACACCTTC
CASSLRMFRDSPNYGYTF
>TRBJ2-7|once|TRBV5-1|TRBD1
TGCGCCAGCAGCCCGGCCCGGGACAGGGCGGACGAGCAGCACTTC
CASSPARDRADEQHF
>TRBJ2-7|.|TRBV7-9|.
TGTGCCAGCAGCACCCTGGGGGGTTCGGCGCAGTACTTC
CASSTLGGSAQYF
>TRBJ1-3|few|TRBV5-1|.
TGCGCCAGCAGCTTGAATAGGAGAAACTCTGGAAACACCATATATTTT
CASSLNRRNSGNTIYF
>TRBJ1-5|.|TRBV19|TRBD1
TGTGCCAGTAGTTTAGACAGGGATCAGCCCCAGCATTTT
CASSLDRDQPQHF
>TRBJ2-5|.|TRBV7-2|.
TGTGCCAGCAGCTTAGGAGGGACTCGAGTAGAGACCCAGTACTTC
CASSLGGTRVETQYF
>TRBJ1-1|.|TRBV9|TRBD1
TGTGCCAGCAACTCAGGGGGCTTTGAAGCTTTCTTT
CASNSGGFEAFF
>TRBJ1-1|.|TRBV10-3|TRBD1
TGTGCCATCAGCAATACAGGGGCAACGAACACTGAAGCTTTCTTT
CAISNTGATNTEAFF
>TRBJ1-5|.|TRBV12-3/TRBV12-4|.
TGTGCCAGCAGTCGAGCAGAGAATCAGCCCCAGCATTTT
CASSRAENQPQHF
>TRBJ1-1|.|TRBV20-1|TRBD1
TGCAGTGCTCGCGGACAGGGATATAATGAAGCTTTCTTT
CSARGQGYNEAFF
>TRBJ1-5|few|TRBV11-3|TRBD1
TGTGCCAGCAGCTCACAGCCGGGACAGGGGGCACCCGCAGGTCAGCCCCAGCATTTT
CASSSQPGQGAPAGQPQHF
>TRBJ2-7|many|TRBV28|.
TGTGCCAGCAGTTTGGGCAGGGGCTGGGAGCAGTACTTC
CASSLGRGWEQYF
>TRBJ2-2|.|TRBV9|.
TGTGCCAGCAGTAAATACCGGCCCGAGAAGATAGAGACCGGGGAGCTGGTTTTT
CASSKYRPEKIETGELVF
>TRBJ2-2|few|TRBV6-1|.
TGTGCCAGCAGTAGCAACCATAATATTTTGGGAAACACCGGGGAGCTGTTTTTT
CASSSNHNILGNTGELFF
>TRBJ1-2|many|TRBV28|TRBD1
TGTGCCAGCAGTTCAAAAGGACAGGGGAATGGCTACACCTTC
CASSSKGQGNGYTF
>TRBJ1-2|.|TRBV11-2|.
.
CASSFYICSATAWHNYGYTF
>TRBJ2-3|.|TRBV19|TRBD2
TGTGCCAGTAGTATGTTATCGGGGGGAGATACGCAGTATTTT
CASSMLSGGDTQYF
>TRBJ2-5|few|TRBV5-4|.
TGTGCCAGCAGCTTTGGGTCCGGGAGCGAAGAGACCCAGTACTTC
CASSFGSGSEETQYF
>TRBJ2-7|few|TRBV6-1|.
TGTGCCAGCACAGACGTATCCTACGAGCAGTACTTC
CASTDVSYEQYF
>TRBJ2-5|.|TRBV4-1|.
TGCGCCAGCAGCCAGGGGATTAAGGAGACCCAGTACTTC
CASSQGIKETQYF
>TRBJ2-3|.|TRBV12-3/TRBV12-4|.
TGTGCCAGCAGTCCGGATCGGGGATCCACAGATACGCAGTATTTT
CASSPDRGSTDTQYF
>TRBJ2-7|few|TRBV20-1|.
TGCAGTGCTGTCCGCGGAGGAGCTTACGAGCAGTACTTC
CSAVRGGAYEQYF
>TRBJ2-1|.|TRBV12-3/TRBV12-4|TRBD1
TGTGCCAGCGCACCGGGACAGGGTTTCCCCAATGAGCAGTTCTTC
CASAPGQGFPNEQFF
>TRBJ1-1|many|TRBV28|.
TGTGCCAGCAGTTTTTTCCAGGACCCAAAGGCGGCTGAAGCTTTCTTT
CASSFFQDPKAAEAFF
>TRBJ2-2|.|TRBV4-3|.
TGCGCCAGCAGCGAGGAACCAGGGTGGGGCGCCGGGGAGCTGTTTTTT
CASSEEPGWGAGELFF
>TRBJ1-1|many|TRBV5-1|.
TGCGCCAGCAGCGTTGCAACGACAGTGAACACTGAAGCTTTCTTT
CASSVATTVNTEAFF
>TRBJ2-7|many|TRBV27|TRBD1
TGTGCCAGCAGGCTGACAGGGGGCTTCTACGAGCAGTACTTC
CASRLTGGFYEQYF
>TRBJ1-1|.|TRBV6-2/TRBV6-3|.
TGTGCCAGCAGTTACTTGTCCCCCAGGGCCCCTGAAGCTTTCTTT
CASSYLSPRAPEAFF
>TRBJ1-5|.|TRBV9|TRBD1
TGTGCCAGCAGCCACCCACAGGGGGTTCGGCATTTT
CASSHPQGVRHF
>TRBJ2-5|many|TRBV2|.
TGTGCCAGCAGCCAAAACCTAGAGACCCAGTACTTC
CASSQNLETQYF
>TRBJ2-5|few|TRBV5-5|TRBD2
TGTGCCAGCAGATCAGGACTAGCGGGAGCAGGGGAGACCCAGTACTTC
CASRSGLAGAGETQYF
>TRBJ2-5|.|TRBV6-2/TRBV6-3|.
TGTGCCAGCAGTTCCGGGTTGGGCCAAGAGACCCAGTACTTC
CASSSGLGQETQYF
>TRBJ2-7|many|TRBV13|TRBD1
TGTGCCAGCAGCCGCTGGGACAGTACCTACGAGCAGTACTTC
CASSRWDSTYEQYF
>TRBJ1-1|.|TRBV20-1|TRBD1
TGCAGTGCTAAGGGACAGCCTATGAACACTGAAGCTTTCTTT
CSAKGQPMNTEAFF
>TRBJ2-7|few|TRBV28|.
TGTGCCAGCAGTTTAGAGGGAACTTACGAGCAGTACTTC
CASSLEGTYEQYF
>TRBJ2-5|few|TRBV11-2|TRBD2
TGTGCCAGCAGCCCTAATTCCGCTAGCGGGAGGCGGGAAGAGACCCAGTACTTC
CASSPNSASGRREETQYF
>TRBJ2-7|few|TRBV28|TRBD2
TGTGCCAGCAGTTTGTTGCGGGAGGACAACGAGCAGTACTTC
CASSLLREDNEQYF
>TRBJ2-5|many|TRBV6-2/TRBV6-3|TRBD1
TGTGCCAGCAGCTACAACTCTGGACAGGGACCCGAGACCCAGTACTTC
CASSYNSGQGPETQYF
>TRBJ1-1|once|TRBV30|.
TGTGCCTCTAGCCCGGAAGGGGGGCCAATGAACACTGAAGCTTTCTTT
CASSPEGGPMNTEAFF
>TRBJ2-5|many|TRBV7-2|.
TGTGCCAGCAGCTCAAAAGAGACCCAGTACTTC
CASSSKETQYF
>TRBJ2-7|many|TRBV12-3/TRBV12-4|.
TGTGCCAGCAGTTTAGACTCAGTTGGCTCCTACGAGCAGTACTTC
CASSLDSVGSYEQYF
>TRBJ2-2|many|TRBV6-1|TRBD2
TGTGCCAGCAGTCCCGGTGGGGGAGGGCCTCCCGGGGAGCTGTTTTTT
CASSPGGGGPPGELFF
>TRBJ2-7|.|TRBV6-4|.
TGTGCCAGCAGTTACTCGAGGCCAGGGGGGACCTACGAGCAGTACTTC
CASSYSRPGGTYEQYF
>TRBJ2-2|.|TRBV20-1|TRBD1
TGCAGTGCTAGAACCCACAGGGGGCATCAGGATACCGGGGAGCTGTTTTTT
CSARTHRGHQDTGELFF
>TRBJ1-2|many|TRBV12-3/TRBV12-4|.
TGTGCCAGCAGTTTAGCGCTCGACCTAGCAGCTAACTATGGCTACACCTTC
CASSLALDLAANYGYTF
>TRBJ1-4|many|TRBV20-1|.
TGCAGTGCTGACCTCCGCCGGGAAAAACTGTTTTTT
CSADLRREKLFF
>TRBJ2-1|.|TRBV7-9|.
TGTGCCAGCAGCCCCGGGCAATATTACAATGAGCAGTTCTTC
CASSPGQYYNEQFF
>TRBJ2-1|.|TRBV30|.
TGTGCCTGGAGTGCTTACATCAATGAGCAGTTCTTC
CAWSAYINEQFF
>TRBJ2-1|.|TRBV27|.
TGTGCCAGCCCTGGTAATGAGCAGTTCTTC
CASPGNEQFF
>TRBJ1-2|.|TRBV27|.
TGTGCCAGCATGGGCACGGACAACGTATATGGCTACACCTTC
CASMGTDNVYGYTF
>TRBJ2-4|.|TRBV28|.
TGTGCCAGCAGTTTTTCGGGGCAAAACATTCGGTACTTC
CASSFSGQNIRYF
>TRBJ2-2|.|TRBV6-1|.
TGTGCCAGCATGGATTCGGGCACCGGGGAGCTGTTTTTT
CASMDSGTGELFF
>TRBJ2-1|once|TRBV19|TRBD2
TGTGCCAGTAGTACGGGACTAGCGGGAGGAAACCTGTACAATGAGCAGTTCTTC
CASSTGLAGGNLYNEQFF
>TRBJ2-7|few|TRBV20-1|TRBD1
TGCAGTGCTAGAGACCCAAACAGGGGATTCGCTTACGAGCAGTACTTC
CSARDPNRGFAYEQYF
>TRBJ2-2|.|TRBV10-3|.
TGTGCCTCCAAAGGTGCCAAGTTCGGGGAGCTGTTTTTT
CASKGAKFGELFF
>TRBJ1-3|.|TRBV7-2|TRBD1
TGTGCCAGCAGCTTACAGGGGGCAGCCGGAAACACCATATATTTT
CASSLQGAAGNTIYF
>TRBJ2-7|many|TRBV7-2|TRBD2
TGTGCCAGCAGCCCCCGCACCGGGAGGTACGAGCAGTACTTC
CASSPRTGRYEQYF
>TRBJ2-5|.|TRBV27|.
TGTGCCAGCAGTACCGGGACTCCTCAAGAGACCCAGTACTTC
CASSTGTPQETQYF